The TCR beta chain under discussion was sequenced for a study of blood T cell repertoires in COVID-19. As for the study in general: There were acute and convalescent COVID-19 samples, and they came from the United States, Italy and Spain. PBMCs, B-cell-depleted T cells, or T cells provided the cDNA or gDNA that made up the material.

The CDR3 contains 15 residues. Trimming shortened V by 4 bases and J by 0 bases, and 10 bases separated the two germline ends. CDR1 and CDR2 (germline): MNHEY, SMNVEV (reference sequence). Profiled with immunoSEQ multiplex PCR; TCRdb holds only in-frame clones, not every one. The sample records 130,000 or so clones, roughly four fifths being singletons. The chain is built from TRBV27 and TRBJ2-1; D unclear. The sequenced sample was peripheral blood. This clonotype was obtained from a human donor in a cohort sampled during active COVID-19. Here the CDR3 DNA reads TGTGCCAGCAGTTCCCCCCGGGTCTCCTACAATGAGCAGTTCTTC. This codes for CASSSPRVSYNEQFF.